The 30 T cell receptor beta chains presented below share a single source sample, sequenced in a study of T cell clonality in common variable immunodeficiency. Assay: immunoSEQ multiplex PCR; the TCRdb copy retains only in-frame clones and omits some. This sample comprises roughly 70,000 clones, none seen once only. The sequenced sample consisted of peripheral blood mononuclear cells. These receptors originate from a person aged 18 to 75 in good health.

This clone was found many times. The missing CDR3 end, 3 residues past where the read stops, is filled in from the germline J gene. The chain combines TRBV6-1 with TRBJ2-5; the match to TRBD1 covers 9 bases. The germline V gene has CDR1 MNHNS and CDR2 SASEGT. V trimming: 2 bases; J trimming: 5 bases; junction bases outside the gene matches: 9. The CDR3 spans 16 residues. The CDR3 is CASSELGGTGKETQYF. The DNA read from the CDR3 is TGTGCCAGCAGTGAATTAGGGGGGACAGGGAAGGAGACC.

This clone has at least ten counts. The CDR3 end falls 3 residues outside the read, so it is completed with the germline J gene. This chain uses TRBV10-1 with TRBJ2-3; D ambiguous. The CDR3 is 15 amino acids. Trimming shortened V by 1 base and J by 0 bases, and 8 bases separated the two germline ends. The germline gives CDR1 WNHNN, CDR2 SYGVQD (reference sequence). CDR3 region: CASSEWSESTDTQYF. The CDR3 bases that were read are TGCGCCAGCAGTGAGTGGTCAGAGAGCACAGATACG.

This clone was observed at least ten times. The sequenced fragment ends 3 residues before the CDR3 boundary, so the rest is inferred from the germline J gene. This chain uses TRBV19 with TRBJ2-2; 7 positions agree with TRBD2. The V segment lost 7 bases and the J segment 1 base; nucleotides outside the gene matches: 6. This CDR3 region has 15 residues. Germline CDR1 is LNHDA and CDR2 is SQIVND (reference sequence). The CDR3 reads CASTRTRGNTGELFF. The DNA read from the CDR3 is TGTGCCAGTACGCGGACTAGAGGGAACACCGGGGAG.

Ten or more counts support this clone. Coverage ceases 3 residues before the CDR3 finishes, and the germline J gene fills in the end. V and J are TRBV29-1 and TRBJ2-3, with 8 bases fitting TRBD2. The CDR3 covers 15 residues. Per germline, CDR1 SQVTM and CDR2 ANQGSEA. Losses at the gene ends were 8 bases for V and 0 bases for J; bases not matched to a gene: 10. The CDR3 bases that were read are TGCAGCTCTCGCGGGGGGCCCACTAGCACAGATACG. This translates into CSSRGGPTSTDT. The entire CDR3 protein reads CSSRGGPTSTDTQYF.

Only a few counts were recorded for this clone. The sequenced part of the CDR3 DNA is TGCGCCAGCAGTGAGCCGGGGACTAGCGGGAGACTCTATGAG. It specifies CASSEPGTSGRLYE. The complete CDR3 protein is CASSEPGTSGRLYEQFF. The chain carries TRBV10-2 and TRBJ2-1; 14 bases agree with TRBD2. The CDR3 goes on 3 residues after the read ends, and that part is filled in from the germline J gene. This CDR3 is built from 17 residues. V was clipped by 2 bases and J by 8 bases; unmatched bases: 8. Germline CDR1 and CDR2: WSHSY and SAAADI.

To note about this clone: The read terminates 3 residues before the CDR3 end, so the remaining end is supplied by the germline J gene. The chain links TRBV19 to TRBJ1-5, with D uncertain. This CDR3 has 14 residues. CDR1 LNHDA and CDR2 SQIVND come from the germline V gene (reference sequence). Trimming took 11 bases from V and 6 from J, leaving 20 bases between them. Partial CDR3 DNA: TGTGCCTCTGACCGGAAGCGTTTAGGTCAGCCC. Translation: CASDRKRLGQP. The entire CDR3 protein reads CASDRKRLGQPQHF. The full variable domain, rest sourced from reference TRBV19 and TRBJ1-5, is DGGITQSPKYLFRKEGQNVTLSCEQNLNHDAMYWYRQDPGQGLRLIYYSQIVNDFQKGDIAEGYSVSREKKESFPLTVTSAQKNPTAFYLCASDRKRLGQPQHFGDGTRLSIL.

This clone was observed at least ten times. The CDR3 end lies 3 residues beyond the end of the read and is filled in from the germline J gene. The chain couples TRBV2 to TRBJ2-3, with 7 bases that match TRBD2. This CDR3 contains 13 residues. J lost 5 bases, V lost 5 bases, and 4 bases had no gene match. CDR1 is SNHLY and CDR2 is FYNNEI in the germline V gene. Incomplete CDR3 DNA: TGTGCCAGCAGTACCAGGGAGGGAGATACG. Translation gives CASSTREGDT. The CDR3, in full, reads CASSTREGDTQYF.

Ten or more counts support this clone. The CDR3 end falls 3 residues outside the read, so it is completed with the germline J gene. The chain has TRBV19 and TRBJ2-3, with a tentative D call TRBD2 (7 bases). Germline CDR1 is LNHDA and CDR2 is SQIVND (reference sequence). The germline V and J ends were trimmed by 5 bases and 2 bases, with 11 bases remaining between them. The CDR3 consists of 14 residues. CDR3 DNA, as far as it was read: TGTGCCAGTAGTGGGGGGGCGTTCACAGATACG. Translation gives CASSGGAFTDT. In full, the CDR3 reads CASSGGAFTDTQYF.

This clone was recorded at least ten times. The CDR3 extends 3 residues past the end of the read, so its final part is completed from the germline J gene. The V call is TRBV7-8, the J call TRBJ2-7; 9 bases align to TRBD2. The germline V gene has CDR1 SGHVS and CDR2 FQNEAQ. CDR3 size: 14 residues. Trimming removed 3 bases from V and 6 bases from J; junction bases left unmatched: 6. CDR3 protein: CASSFRAGGVEQYF. CDR3 DNA (partial): TGTGCCAGCAGCTTCAGAGCGGGAGGCGTCGAG.

This clone was detected ten times or more. Sequencing ends 3 residues short of the CDR3 end; the germline J gene provides the rest. The chain uses TRBV4-2 and TRBJ1-5; TRBD1 matches at 7 bases. V lost 4 bases to trimming and J lost 0 bases; unmatched junction nucleotides: 3. The CDR3 has 15 amino acids. Per germline, CDR1 LGHNA and CDR2 YNFKEQ. The DNA read from the CDR3 is TGTGCCAGCAGCCGCGGACAGGATAGCAATCAGCCC. Translating gives CASSRGQDSNQP. The whole CDR3 is CASSRGQDSNQPQHF.

This clone was counted ten times or more. The read ends 3 residues shy of where the CDR3 ends; the end is completed using the germline J gene. The chain uses TRBV29-1 and TRBJ2-7; D may be TRBD1 (5 bases). Germline V CDR1 and CDR2: SQVTM, ANQGSEA. The V end lost 7 bases, the J end lost 5 bases, and 15 bases lay between the germline ends. This CDR3 comprises 12 residues. The CDR3 bases that were read are TGCAGCGCCATTAGGCAGGGAAACGAG. Translation gives CSAIRQGNE. The full CDR3 protein reads CSAIRQGNEQYF.

This clone was picked up many times. The CDR3 extends 3 residues past the end of the read, so its final part is completed from the germline J gene. The chain carries TRBV2 and TRBJ1-2; D is undetermined. V lost 2 bases to trimming and J lost 5 bases, with 3 bases between them. From germline, CDR1 is SNHLY and CDR2 FYNNEI. The CDR3 length is 11 residues. The CDR3 is CASSEQYGYTF. CDR3 bases read: TGTGCCAGCAGTGAACAATATGGC.

This clone was seen at least ten times. The read terminates 3 residues ahead of where the CDR3 ends, so the germline J gene completes it. The chain uses TRBV18 and TRBJ2-3, with 7 bases fitting TRBD1. The V and J ends lost 0 bases and 5 bases, in that order; junction bases with no gene match: 5. The CDR3 length is 15 residues. Germline CDR1 reads KGHSH; CDR2 reads LQKENI. The part of the CDR3 DNA that was read is TGTGCCAGCTCACCACCCGACAGGGCGGGAGATACG. Translation: CASSPPDRAGDT. The full CDR3 sequence reads CASSPPDRAGDTQYF.

This clone was counted many times. The CDR3 loop is CASSQDGRREGRETQYF. The DNA read from the CDR3 is TGCGCCAGCAGCCAAGATGGGCGGCGGGAGGGCCGGGAGACC. The chain carries TRBV4-1 and TRBJ2-5; 9 nucleotides agree with TRBD2. Read sequence stops 3 residues before the CDR3 end, and the germline J gene provides the missing end. CDR3 size: 17 residues. CDR1 and CDR2 (germline): MGHRA, YSYEKL. The V segment lost 0 bases and the J segment 5 bases; nucleotides outside the gene matches: 10.

This clone has a count of ten or more. The sequence runs out 3 residues before the end of the CDR3; the remainder is reconstructed from the germline J gene. V and J are TRBV5-1 and TRBJ1-4; 7 bases match TRBD1. CDR1 SGHRS and CDR2 YFSETQ come from the germline V gene. J gave up 3 bases and V 5 bases, and 4 bases lay outside the gene matches. This CDR3 is 14 amino acids long. CDR3 sequence reads: CASSLQGANEKLFF. The DNA read from the CDR3 is TGCGCCAGCAGTCTCCAGGGGGCTAATGAAAAA.

This clone was seen repeatedly, ten times or more. The read falls 3 residues short of the CDR3 end, and the missing part is taken from the germline J gene. The rearrangement joins TRBV14 to TRBJ1-2; D call uncertain. The CDR3 has 13 amino acids. V lost 1 base and J 2 bases, leaving 5 bases between the germline ends. Germline assignment: CDR1 SGHDN and CDR2 FVKESK. The CDR3 bases that were read are TGTGCCAGCAGCCAAGGAGGGAACTATGGC. It yields the protein CASSQGGNYG. The full-length CDR3 reads as CASSQGGNYGYTF.

This clone was seen ten or more times. The sequence runs out 3 residues before the end of the CDR3; the remainder is reconstructed from the germline J gene. This chain connects TRBV10-2 to TRBJ2-3; unclear D gene. V was clipped by 0 bases and J by 6 bases, with 16 bases between them. CDR1 is WSHSY and CDR2 is SAAADI in the germline V gene. CDR3 length equals 16 residues. CDR3 bases read: TGCGCCAGCAGTGAGTCGGGTCTCGGGTTGGTGGATACG. It specifies CASSESGLGLVDT. The full CDR3 is CASSESGLGLVDTQYF.

There are many counts of this clone. Read sequence stops 3 residues before the CDR3 end, and the germline J gene provides the missing end. V is TRBV11-2 and J is TRBJ2-3; 11 nucleotides align to TRBD2. The CDR3 consists of 15 residues. Trimming cost V 5 bases and J 2 bases; bases outside gene matches: 3. CDR1 SGHAT and CDR2 FQNNGV come from the germline V gene. The covered CDR3 bases are TGTGCCAGCAGCGCGACTAGCGGGGTCACAGATACG. Protein product: CASSATSGVTDT. The full CDR3 sequence reads CASSATSGVTDTQYF.

This clone was counted ten times or more. The sequence runs out 3 residues before the end of the CDR3; the remainder is reconstructed from the germline J gene. The chain has TRBV7-9 and TRBJ2-1; 7 bases match TRBD2. CDR3 length equals 13 residues. CDR1 and CDR2 from the germline V gene are SEHNR and FQNEAQ (reference sequence). Losses at the gene ends were 5 bases for V and 8 bases for J; bases not matched to a gene: 6. Partial CDR3 DNA: TGTGCCAGCAGCACACCGACTAGCTATGAG. It encodes CASSTPTSYE. The entire CDR3 protein is CASSTPTSYEQFF.

This clone was observed at least ten times. The sequenced fragment ends 3 residues before the CDR3 boundary, so the rest is inferred from the germline J gene. The chain combines TRBV20-1 with TRBJ1-5; perhaps TRBD1 as D (5 bases). The V gene's germline CDR1 is DFQATT and CDR2 SNEGSKA (reference sequence). V was cut by 2 bases and J by 0 bases, with 14 bases left in between. The CDR3 loop spans 16 amino acids. CDR3 bases read: TGCAGTGCTAGAATGGGGCTCCTATATAGCAATCAGCCC. The encoded protein is CSARMGLLYSNQP. The full CDR3 protein reads CSARMGLLYSNQPQHF.

This clone was seen ten or more times. The missing CDR3 end, 3 residues past where the read stops, is filled in from the germline J gene. The chain combines TRBV30 with TRBJ1-1; 9 bases line up with TRBD1. V lost 3 bases and J lost 5; bases outside the gene matches: 4. The CDR3 has 13 amino acids. Germline loops: CDR1 GTSNPN, CDR2 SVGIG (reference sequence). The CDR3 DNA, read in part, is TGTGCCTGGAGGGAGACAGGGGGAACTGAA. This sequence encodes CAWRETGGTE. The entire CDR3 sequence reads CAWRETGGTEAFF. Based on the CDR3 plus reference TRBV30 and TRBJ1-1, the full variable domain is SQTIHQWPATLVQPVGSPLSLECTVEGTSNPNLYWYRQAAGRGLQLLFYSVGIGQISSEVPQNLSASRPQDRQFILSSKKLLLSDSGFYLCAWRETGGTEAFFGQGTRLTVV.

This clone was counted at least ten times. Read sequence stops 3 residues before the CDR3 end, and the germline J gene provides the missing end. The V and J genes are TRBV5-1 and TRBJ2-2; 9 positions agree with TRBD2. J gave up 7 bases and V 7 bases, and 11 bases lay outside the gene matches. The length of the CDR3 is 15 residues. The germline CDR1 and CDR2 sequences are SGHRS and YFSETQ. The sequenced CDR3 bases are TGCGCCAGCCGGGCTCCGGGACTAGCTATCGGGGAG. Translation: CASRAPGLAIGE. The complete CDR3 protein is CASRAPGLAIGELFF.

This clone was counted many times. Read data end 3 residues before the CDR3 end; the end is taken from the germline J gene. This chain connects TRBV29-1 to TRBJ2-7, with a weak D call TRBD2 (7 bases). Germline V gives CDR1 SQVTM, CDR2 ANQGSEA. V was pared by 7 bases and J by 2 bases, with 12 bases between. The CDR3 loop spans 12 amino acids. Here the CDR3 reads CSAWEGAYEQYF. Partial CDR3 DNA: TGCAGCGCATGGGAGGGGGCCTACGAG.

There are many counts of this clone. The CDR3 end lies 3 residues beyond the end of the read and is filled in from the germline J gene. The J gene is TRBJ2-5, the V gene TRBV10-3, with 7 bases fitting TRBD2. Germline assignment: CDR1 ENHRY and CDR2 SYGVKD. This CDR3 spans 16 amino acids. The V gene end was trimmed by 3 bases and the J gene end by 4 bases; junction bases not matched to a gene: 11. The CDR3 region is CAISDPRVGGRETQYF. Partial CDR3 DNA: TGTGCCATCAGTGATCCCCGGGTGGGGGGGAGAGAGACC.

This clone was seen at least ten times. The CDR3 goes on 3 residues after the read ends, and that part is filled in from the germline J gene. The gene calls are TRBV19 and TRBJ1-6; D gene ambiguous. The ends were cut back, 7 bases at V and 2 bases at J, with 12 bases in the middle. Germline V lookup: CDR1 LNHDA, CDR2 SQIVND (reference sequence). The CDR3 is 15 amino acids. CDR3 sequence reads: CASTPDFAYNSPLHF. The part of the CDR3 DNA that was read is TGTGCCAGTACCCCGGACTTCGCCTATAATTCACCC.

This clone appeared many times. A junction end diverges from the germline sequence, so it may reflect a read error. Read data end 3 residues before the CDR3 end; the end is taken from the germline J gene. The chain is built from TRBV7-7 and TRBJ2-2; no clear D. Germline-derived CDR1 and CDR2 are SSHAT and FNYEAQ (reference sequence). CDR3 length: 12 amino acids. CDR3 in amino acids: CASSSIAGELFF. The CDR3 bases that were read are TGTGCTAGCAGCTCTATAGCCGGGGAG.

This clone was counted many times. The read stops 3 residues short of the end of the CDR3; the missing end is completed from the germline J gene. Additional DNA sequences in this sample encode the identical CDR3. The V and J genes are TRBV2 and TRBJ2-5; the D gene is possibly TRBD2 (6 bases). This CDR3 contains 13 residues. V was clipped by 6 bases and J by 4 bases, with 12 bases between them. CDR1 and CDR2 (germline): SNHLY, FYNNEI. The part of the CDR3 DNA that was read is TGTGCCAGCAGGGATTCTAGCGTAGAGACC. It encodes CASRDSSVET. The entire CDR3 reads CASRDSSVETQYF.

This clone was counted between two and nine times. The read finishes 3 residues shy of the CDR3 end, and the germline J gene is used to complete it. The V call is TRBV7-9, the J call TRBJ2-7; D may be TRBD1 (6 bases). Germline V gene lookup returns CDR1 SEHNR and CDR2 FQNEAQ (reference sequence). Between the trimmed V and J ends, which lost 5 bases and 4 bases, there was a span of 9 bases. The CDR3 sequence is 12 residues long. CDR3 DNA (partial): TGTGCCAGCAGCGTACAGGGTTACGAG. Its protein is CASSVQGYE. The whole CDR3 is CASSVQGYEQYF.

There are many counts of this clone. The read gets to within 3 residues of the CDR3 end, and the germline J gene fills in the rest. The V call is TRBV7-9, the J call TRBJ1-2; no definite D call. The CDR3 covers 13 residues. Germline CDR1 SEHNR, CDR2 FQNEAQ (reference sequence). Trimming took off 2 bases at V and 3 bases at J, with 7 bases between the two ends. The DNA read from the CDR3 is TGTGCCAGCAGCTTAAGTGAGGACTATGGC. This gives the protein CASSLSEDYG. The CDR3 in its entirety is CASSLSEDYGYTF.

This clone was detected many times. The DNA ends 3 residues before the CDR3 does, and the rest of the CDR3 is filled in from the germline J gene. The chain has TRBV29-1 and TRBJ2-7; 8 bases agree with TRBD2. Germline CDR1 is SQVTM and CDR2 is ANQGSEA. V lost 7 bases and J lost 1; bases outside the gene matches: 12. This CDR3 comprises 15 residues. The CDR3 DNA, read in part, is TGCAGCGCCGCGCGGTCTAGCGGGCGTTCCTACGAG. It translates to CSAARSSGRSYE. The full CDR3 sequence reads CSAARSSGRSYEQYF.